These T cell receptor beta chains were read from a single sample in a study of graft-versus-host responses after intestinal transplantation. Here immunoSEQ multiplex PCR was the method, and the copy in TCRdb shows in-frame clones only, minus some. The sample lists about 12,000 clones, about 93% occurring once. The material sequenced was PBMCs, taken 109 days after intestinal transplant. These receptor sequences come from a human patient who received an intestinal transplant, so some T cells may come from the graft donor. Both conserved end residues are part of each CDR3. The D gene is left open where the match is weak.

TRBV6-1	TRBJ2-7	TRBD2	CASSPRLADYEQYF
TRBV4-2	TRBJ2-7	-	CASSQDGTYEQYF
TRBV28	TRBJ1-1	-	CASSPPNTEAFF
TRBV2	TRBJ2-7	-	CASSEPLPTHYEQYF
TRBV29-1	TRBJ2-1	-	CSVVIGSSYNEQFF
TRBV10-3	TRBJ2-5	-	CAISGWSNPTQYF
TRBV27	TRBJ2-1	-	CASSVAGDLYNEQFF
TRBV27	TRBJ2-5	-	CASSLNLGPWGQETQYF
TRBV4-1	TRBJ2-5	-	CASSQRWRGQETQYF
TRBV11-1	TRBJ2-1	TRBD1	CASSLDPGGPYNEQFF
TRBV21-1	TRBJ1-5	-	CASSRDRVGSDQPQHF
TRBV27	TRBJ2-5	-	CASSPPGLRGTQYF
TRBV27	TRBJ2-1	-	CASSFIRDNEQFF
TRBV4-1	TRBJ1-5	-	CASSPGTHSNQPQHF
TRBV15	TRBJ2-1	-	CATSRERGGGYNEQFF
TRBV11-2	TRBJ2-7	-	CASSFSDFGYEQYF
TRBV27	TRBJ2-1	-	CASSYPGSSYNEQFF
TRBV19	TRBJ2-7	TRBD2	CASSIGGPGLAPYEQYF
TRBV10-1	TRBJ2-7	-	CATYARMDEQYF
TRBV6-5	TRBJ2-3	TRBD1	CASSYMRGRSTDTQYF
TRBV7-3	TRBJ1-1	-	CASSLGGQMNTEAFF
TRBV5-1	TRBJ1-5	-	CASSPDSNQPQHF
TRBV5-4	TRBJ2-3	-	CASSLDAKLTDTQYF